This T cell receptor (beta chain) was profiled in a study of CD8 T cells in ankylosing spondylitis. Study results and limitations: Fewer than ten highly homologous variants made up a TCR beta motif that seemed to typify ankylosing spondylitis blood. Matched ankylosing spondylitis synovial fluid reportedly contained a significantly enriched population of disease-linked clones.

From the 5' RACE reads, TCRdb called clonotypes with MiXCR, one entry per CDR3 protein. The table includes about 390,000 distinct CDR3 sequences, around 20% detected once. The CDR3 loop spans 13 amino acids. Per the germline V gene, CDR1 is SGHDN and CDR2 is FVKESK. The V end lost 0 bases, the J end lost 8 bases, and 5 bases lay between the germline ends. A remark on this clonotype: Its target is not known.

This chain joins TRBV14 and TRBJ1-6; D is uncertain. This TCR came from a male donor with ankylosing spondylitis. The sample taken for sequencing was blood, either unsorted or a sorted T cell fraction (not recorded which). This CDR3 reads CASSQDLDSPLHF. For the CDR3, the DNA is TGTGCCAGCAGCCAAGATTTGGATTCACCCCTCCACTTT.